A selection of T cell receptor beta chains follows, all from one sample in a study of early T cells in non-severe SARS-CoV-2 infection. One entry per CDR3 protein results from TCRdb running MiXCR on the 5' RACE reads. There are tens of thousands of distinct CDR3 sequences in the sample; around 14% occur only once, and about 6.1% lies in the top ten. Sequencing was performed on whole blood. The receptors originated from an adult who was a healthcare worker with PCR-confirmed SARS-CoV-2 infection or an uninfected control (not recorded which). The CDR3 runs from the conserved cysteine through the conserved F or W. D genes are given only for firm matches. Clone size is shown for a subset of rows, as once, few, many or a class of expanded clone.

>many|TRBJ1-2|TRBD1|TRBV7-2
TGTGCCAGCAGCTTTGAGGGACAGGGGGCGCGAGGCTACACCTTC
CASSFEGQGARGYTF
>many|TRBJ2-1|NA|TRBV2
TGTGCCAGCAGGGACAGAGGGAATGAGCAGTTCTTC
CASRDRGNEQFF
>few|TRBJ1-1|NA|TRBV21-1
TGTGCCAGCAGCCCCTCCGGGACAGGGAGCATTAACACTGAAGCTTTCTTT
CASSPSGTGSINTEAFF
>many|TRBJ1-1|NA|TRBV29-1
TGCAGCGCCGGGACACCGAACACTGAAGCTTTCTTT
CSAGTPNTEAFF
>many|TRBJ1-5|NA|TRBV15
TGTGCCACCAGTGGGTACAAGGGTCAGCCCCAGCATTTT
CATSGYKGQPQHF
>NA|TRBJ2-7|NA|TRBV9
TGTGCCAGTAGCCCCGATCCCTCCTACGAGCAGTACTTC
CASSPDPSYEQYF
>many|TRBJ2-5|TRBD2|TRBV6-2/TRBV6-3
TGTGCCAGCAGTTACTCCTCAGCGGGAGCAGAGACCCAGTACTTC
CASSYSSAGAETQYF
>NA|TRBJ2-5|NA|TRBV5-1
TGCGCCAGCAGCGTATCGGGACGAATATACGAGACCCAGTACTTC
CASSVSGRIYETQYF
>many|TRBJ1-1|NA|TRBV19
TGTGCCAGTAGTATTACCGGGGACACTGAAGCTTTCTTT
CASSITGDTEAFF
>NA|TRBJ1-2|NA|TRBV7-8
TGTGCCAGCAGCTTAGTTCCCTATGGCTACACCTTC
CASSLVPYGYTF
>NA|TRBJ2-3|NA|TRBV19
TGTGCCAGTAGTAAGGGGGGCACAGATACGCAGTATTTT
CASSKGGTDTQYF
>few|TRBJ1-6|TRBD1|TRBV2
TGTGCCAGCAGTGGGGGGACAGGGTCCTCACCCCTCCACTTT
CASSGGTGSSPLHF
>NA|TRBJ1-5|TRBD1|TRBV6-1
TGTGCCAGCAGATTCGACAGGGTCAAGCCCCAGCATTTT
CASRFDRVKPQHF
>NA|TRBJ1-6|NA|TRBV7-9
TGTGCCAGCAGCTTAGTCCAGTCTGTGAATTCACCCCTCCACTTT
CASSLVQSVNSPLHF
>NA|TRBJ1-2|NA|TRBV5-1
TGCGCCAGCAGCTTGGCGGCAACCTTTGAACATGGCTACACCTTC
CASSLAATFEHGYTF
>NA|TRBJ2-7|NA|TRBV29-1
TGCAGCGTTGAAGTAGGGGGTAAGCAGTACTTC
CSVEVGGKQYF
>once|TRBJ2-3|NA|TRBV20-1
TGCAGTGCTACACAGGGGGGGAGCACAGATACGCAGTATTTT
CSATQGGSTDTQYF
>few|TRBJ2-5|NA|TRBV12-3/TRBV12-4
TGTGCCAGCAGTTCAGTTCGGGGGGCGGAAGAGACCCAGTACTTC
CASSSVRGAEETQYF
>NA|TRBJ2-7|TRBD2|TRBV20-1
TGCAGTGTCCTCCGGACTAGCGAATACTCCTACGAGCAGTACTTC
CSVLRTSEYSYEQYF
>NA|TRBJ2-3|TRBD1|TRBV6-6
TGTGCCAGCAGTTACTCGAGACAGGGGGCAACAGATACGCAGTATTTT
CASSYSRQGATDTQYF
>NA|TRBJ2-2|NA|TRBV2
TGTGCCAGCACCCAGGATGATACCGGGGAGCTGTTTTTT
CASTQDDTGELFF
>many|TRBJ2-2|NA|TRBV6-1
TGTGCCAGCAGGACAGTCAACACCGGGGAGCTGTTTTTT
CASRTVNTGELFF
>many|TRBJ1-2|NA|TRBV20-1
TGCAGTGCTAGTACTAACTATGGCTACACCTTC
CSASTNYGYTF
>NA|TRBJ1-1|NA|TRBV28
TGTGCCAGCAGTTTACCCCAAGGAGTTACAGCTTTCTTT
CASSLPQGVTAFF
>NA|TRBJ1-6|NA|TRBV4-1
TGCGCCAGCAGCCAAGACACCGGGGCGCCGATGGCCCTCCACTTT
CASSQDTGAPMALHF
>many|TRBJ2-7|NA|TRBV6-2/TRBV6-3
TGTGCCAGCAGTTACGAGACCCGAAAACCCTACGAGCAGTACTTC
CASSYETRKPYEQYF
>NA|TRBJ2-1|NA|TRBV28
TGTGCCAGCAGTTTATGGCGAATCGGCTCCTACAATGAGCAGTTCTTC
CASSLWRIGSYNEQFF